This T cell receptor beta chain was identified during a study of blood T cell repertoires in COVID-19. Recruits, aged roughly 18 to 100 years, lived in 25 or so US areas. Assignments of participants to cohorts depended upon their own reported clinical history. Clones were sequenced by immunoSEQ multiplex PCR, and TCRdb holds only the in-frame ones, with some missing. In the table there are some 400,000 clones, over 75% of which are singletons. The CDR3 is 15 residues long. The V gene's germline CDR1 is SEHNR and CDR2 FQNEAQ (reference sequence). The V segment lost 5 bases and the J segment 2 bases; nucleotides outside the gene matches: 6.

The sequencing input was PBMCs or T cells enriched from blood (not recorded which). The rearrangement uses TRBV7-9 and TRBJ2-7, with TRBD1 matching 10 bases. The TCR comes from a young man who had recovered from COVID-19. For the CDR3, the DNA is TGTGCCAGCAGCCGCCGCGACAGGGGGCCCTACGAGCAGTACTTC. It translates to CASSRRDRGPYEQYF.